The 24 T cell receptor beta chains given below trace back to one sample, sequenced in a study of cytomegalovirus exposure and HLA in healthy donors. The PCR contained 60 Vbeta and 13 Jbeta primers. Using immunoSEQ multiplex PCR, the repertoire was profiled, and TCRdb retains in-frame clones only, with some absent. The repertoire holds 150,000 or so clones, with 60% to 80% as singletons. Sequencing was carried out using PBMCs. The receptors derive from a male donor in good health and CMV-seronegative.

J is TRBJ2-3 and V is TRBV28, with D perhaps TRBD1 (5 bases). The V end was cut by 7 bases, the J end by 6 bases, with 11 bases between. The CDR3 spans 12 residues. Germline loops: CDR1 MDHEN, CDR2 SYDVKM. CDR3 residues: CASNVNRDTQYF. In DNA, the CDR3 is TGTGCCAGCAACGTTAACAGGGATACGCAGTATTTT.

The chain carries TRBV27 and TRBJ1-1; no reliable D call. V was pared by 5 bases and J by 5 bases, with 18 bases between. The germline V gene encodes CDR1 MNHEY and CDR2 SMNVEV (reference sequence). The CDR3 runs 15 residues. CDR3 in amino acids: CASSLRRAWGTEAFF. CDR3 sequence (DNA): TGTGCCAGCAGTCTCCGGAGGGCTTGGGGAACTGAAGCTTTCTTT.

The V gene is TRBV4-1, the J gene TRBJ2-7; 8 bases align to TRBD1. Trimming removed 0 bases from V and 7 bases from J; junction bases left unmatched: 8. There are 15 residues in the CDR3. Looked up from germline, CDR1 is MGHRA and CDR2 is YSYEKL. In nucleotides, the CDR3 is TGCGCCAGCAGCCAAGATCTGCAGGGGGCCGAAGAGCAGTACTTC. It codes for CASSQDLQGAEEQYF.

The chain is built from TRBV27 and TRBJ1-5; D not resolved. V was clipped by 7 bases and J by 5 bases, with 15 bases between them. Germline assignment: CDR1 MNHEY and CDR2 SMNVEV (reference sequence). This CDR3 is 14 amino acids long. The CDR3 nucleotides are TGTGCCAGCACTCCCCTGGCGGGCTATCAGCCCCAGCATTTT. Its translation: CASTPLAGYQPQHF.

This chain joins TRBV5-1 and TRBJ2-5; no firm D call. Trimming cost V 4 bases and J 2 bases, with 9 bases left between them. This CDR3 comprises 13 residues. CDR1 is SGHRS, CDR2 YFSETQ, per germline. The CDR3 here is CASSIGYQETQYF. The CDR3, as DNA: TGCGCCAGCAGCATCGGGTATCAAGAGACCCAGTACTTC.

On this clone itself: One junction end does not reproduce the germline sequence, and a read error may be involved. The V gene is TRBV7-7, the J gene TRBJ1-5; 10 bases map to TRBD1. CDR3 length equals 18 residues. Germline CDR1 and CDR2: SSHAT and FNYEAQ (reference sequence). CDR3: CASSCHRDRGPSNQPQHF. The CDR3 nucleotides read TGTGCTAGCAGTTGTCACCGGGACAGGGGACCTAGCAATCAGCCCCAGCATTTT.

This clone was detected only a few times. The rearrangement links TRBV11-2 to TRBJ2-5; a weak D match, TRBD2 (7 bases). Germline CDR1 is SGHAT and CDR2 is FQNNGV. The CDR3 length is 15 residues. V lost 5 bases, J lost 7 bases, and 20 bases lay in between. DNA for the CDR3: TGTGCCAGCAGCACGGGGGGCGGATTATTGGTGACCCAGTACTTC. It is translated as CASSTGGGLLVTQYF.

This clone has just a few counts. V and J are TRBV2 and TRBJ1-5; the match to TRBD1 covers 7 bases. In germline, CDR1 is SNHLY, CDR2 FYNNEI. The ends lost 9 bases at V and 3 bases at J; junction bases unmatched: 8. The CDR3 totals 14 residues. The CDR3: CASRQGSSNQPQHF. The CDR3 DNA reads as TGTGCCAGTCGACAGGGTTCTTCCAATCAGCCCCAGCATTTT.

The rearrangement uses TRBV6-4 and TRBJ1-2; 7 bases align to TRBD1. V was pared by 11 bases and J by 0 bases, with 6 bases of the junction left unmatched. The CDR3 covers 13 residues. Germline V gene lookup returns CDR1 MRHNA and CDR2 SNTAGT. CDR3 in amino acids: CAGKGQSNYGYTF. DNA for the CDR3: TGTGCCGGCAAGGGACAGTCTAACTATGGCTACACCTTC.

The J gene is TRBJ2-7, the V gene TRBV7-9; TRBD2 might be the D (7 bases). The germline V and J ends were trimmed by 2 bases and 7 bases, with 15 bases remaining between them. Germline lookup yields CDR1 SEHNR and CDR2 FQNEAQ (reference sequence). This CDR3 is 14 amino acids long. The CDR3 sequence: CASSLPGEGREQYF. CDR3 sequence (DNA): TGTGCCAGCAGCTTACCAGGGGAGGGACGGGAGCAGTACTTC.

The chain couples TRBV28 to TRBJ1-1, with TRBD1 as a possible D gene (6 bases). In germline, CDR1 is MDHEN, CDR2 SYDVKM. There are 15 residues in the CDR3. The V and J ends lost 4 bases and 0 bases respectively, with 12 bases between them. This CDR3 reads CASSSEQGVNTEAFF. The CDR3 DNA reads as TGTGCCAGCAGTTCAGAACAGGGTGTGAACACTGAAGCTTTCTTT.

CDR3 sequence reads: CASSVIGSEVTYNEQFF. The DNA for the CDR3 is TGTGCCAGCAGCGTAATCGGGAGTGAAGTTACCTACAATGAGCAGTTCTTC. The chain links TRBV9 to TRBJ2-1; D is possibly TRBD2 (6 bases). The V end lost 1 base, the J end lost 2 bases, and 16 bases lay between the germline ends. Germline-derived CDR1 and CDR2 are SGDLS and YYNGEE. This CDR3 region has 17 residues.

On this clone: The identical CDR3 is also encoded by other nucleotide sequences in the sample. The gene calls are TRBV7-9 and TRBJ2-7, with D maybe TRBD1 (5 bases). Germline V gene data show CDR1 as SEHNR and CDR2 as FQNEAQ (reference sequence). V dropped 2 bases and J dropped 1 base, with 9 bases sitting between them. The CDR3 is 14 residues long. CDR3: CASSLWGESYEQYF. Written as DNA, the CDR3 is TGTGCCAGCAGCTTATGGGGCGAGTCCTACGAGCAGTACTTC.

This clone has a handful of counts. Written as DNA, the CDR3 is TGTGCCAGCAGTTTGGCTGGGCACGGAAACACCATATATTTT. Residues: CASSLAGHGNTIYF. The genes are TRBV28 and TRBJ1-3; unclear D gene. Trimming removed 3 bases at V and 4 bases at J, with 10 bases between. CDR1 MDHEN and CDR2 SYDVKM come from the germline V gene. The CDR3 is 14 amino acids.

This clone has only a few counts. This sequence joins TRBV27 and TRBJ2-2, with 11 bases identical to TRBD2. CDR1 and CDR2 (germline): MNHEY, SMNVEV (reference sequence). The CDR3 has 18 amino acids. The trim removed 4 bases at V and 0 bases at J, leaving 7 bases unmatched. The CDR3: CASSSLGTSGANTGELFF. CDR3 nucleotide sequence: TGTGCCAGCAGTTCGCTGGGGACTAGCGGAGCGAACACCGGGGAGCTGTTTTTT.

The DNA of the CDR3 is TGTGCCAGTAAACAGGGGGGCACAGATACGCAGTATTTT. Its protein is CASKQGGTDTQYF. The gene calls are TRBV19 and TRBJ2-3; TRBD1 matches at 8 bases. The germline V gene encodes CDR1 LNHDA and CDR2 SQIVND (reference sequence). V trimming: 7 bases; J trimming: 1 base; junction bases outside the gene matches: 1. The CDR3 spans 13 residues.

The table lists this clone with a count of one. CDR3 in DNA: TGTGCCAGCAGCAGACAGCTAACACAGAACACTGAAGCTTTCTTT. Translating it yields CASSRQLTQNTEAFF. The rearrangement uses TRBV7-8 and TRBJ1-1, with D possibly TRBD1 on 5 matching bases. Germline V gene data show CDR1 as SGHVS and CDR2 as FQNEAQ. Trimming stripped 5 bases from V and 1 base from J, with 14 bases between. This CDR3 has 15 amino acids.

This clone was seen once. The rearrangement links TRBV11-2 to TRBJ1-2; a possible D gene is TRBD1 (5 bases). Trimming pared 6 bases from V and 8 bases from J, leaving 22 bases between. The CDR3 is 15 residues long. Germline V CDR1 and CDR2: SGHAT, FQNNGV. CDR3 nucleotide sequence: TGTGCCAGCAGTCCTATCTTCGACAGCCTTCCGGGCTACACCTTC. Translation gives CASSPIFDSLPGYTF.

V usage is TRBV7-6 and J usage is TRBJ1-2; 7 nucleotides line up with TRBD1. V dropped 5 bases and J dropped 2; count of bases not matched to a gene: 8. CDR1 is SGHVS, CDR2 FNYEAQ, per germline. CDR3 size: 15 residues. The CDR3 region has the DNA TGTGCCAGCAGCCAATCCCAGACAGGGAACTATGGCTACACCTTC. Translating it yields CASSQSQTGNYGYTF.

This clone was seen more than once but under ten times. J is TRBJ2-1 and V is TRBV7-3, with TRBD2 identical over 11 bases. V was clipped by 1 base and J by 4 bases; unmatched bases: 6. The CDR3 has 17 residues. Germline lookup yields CDR1 SGHTA and CDR2 FQGTGA. This chain's CDR3 is CASSLKLAGGPYNEQFF. DNA for the CDR3: TGTGCCAGCAGCTTAAAGCTAGCGGGGGGCCCATACAATGAGCAGTTCTTC. Using reference TRBV7-3 and TRBJ2-1 for the parts outside the CDR3, the full variable domain is GAGVSQTPSNKVTEKGKYVELRCDPISGHTALYWYRQSLGQGPEFLIYFQGTGAADDSGLPNDRFFAVRPEGSVSTLKIQRTERGDSAVYLCASSLKLAGGPYNEQFFGPGTRLTVL.

V usage is TRBV4-2 and J usage is TRBJ2-7; D call uncertain. This CDR3 is 13 amino acids long. V was clipped by 1 base and J by 1 base, with 5 bases between them. Germline V gene sequence: CDR1 LGHNA, CDR2 YNFKEQ. The CDR3 DNA follows: TGTGCCAGCAGCCAAGGCGCATCCTACGAGCAGTACTTC. Protein product: CASSQGASYEQYF.

This clone was seen once. The chain combines TRBV6-5 with TRBJ1-2; D gene ambiguous. Per germline, CDR1 MNHEY and CDR2 SVGAGI. CDR3 length: 15 residues. Trimming took 0 bases from V and 6 from J, leaving 14 bases between them. CDR3 protein: CASSYSNEGWNGYTF. The CDR3 DNA is TGTGCCAGCAGTTACTCGAATGAGGGCTGGAATGGCTACACCTTC.

This clone turned up a few times. The chain employs TRBV5-1 and TRBJ2-3; 7 bases align to TRBD2. CDR3 length: 15 residues. The V gene end was trimmed by 1 base and the J gene end by 1 base; junction bases not matched to a gene: 3. CDR1 and CDR2 (germline): SGHRS, YFSETQ. CDR3 sequence (DNA): TGCGCCAGCAGCTTGTTTGGGAGGGGCACAGATACGCAGTATTTT. It translates to CASSLFGRGTDTQYF.

J is TRBJ2-1 and V is TRBV4-3, with D possibly TRBD1 on 5 matching bases. CDR1 and CDR2 (germline): LGHNA, YSLEER. The length of the CDR3 is 13 residues. Trimming shortened V by 4 bases and J by 7 bases, and 11 bases separated the two germline ends. CDR3 coding DNA: TGCGCCAGCAGCCCCGACCCAGGGAATGAGCAGTTCTTC. It translates to CASSPDPGNEQFF.